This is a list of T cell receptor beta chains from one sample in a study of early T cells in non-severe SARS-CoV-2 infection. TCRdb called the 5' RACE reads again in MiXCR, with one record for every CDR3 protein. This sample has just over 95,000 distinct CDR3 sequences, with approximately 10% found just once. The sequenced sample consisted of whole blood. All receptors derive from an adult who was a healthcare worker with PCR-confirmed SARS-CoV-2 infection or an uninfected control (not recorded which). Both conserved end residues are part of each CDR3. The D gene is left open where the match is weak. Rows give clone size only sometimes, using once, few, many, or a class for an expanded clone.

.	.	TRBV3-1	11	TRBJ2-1	CASSRKDEQFF	TGTGCCAGCAGTCGCAAGGATGAGCAGTTCTTC
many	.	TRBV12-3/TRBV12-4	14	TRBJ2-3	CASSFGQGGDTQYF	TGTGCCAGCAGTTTCGGTCAGGGTGGGGATACGCAGTATTTT
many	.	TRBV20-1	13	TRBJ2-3	CSAREPYTDTQYF	TGCAGTGCTAGAGAACCTTACACAGATACGCAGTATTTT
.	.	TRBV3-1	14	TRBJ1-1	CASSSGEVNTEAFF	TGTGCCAGCAGCTCCGGCGAAGTGAACACTGAAGCTTTCTTT
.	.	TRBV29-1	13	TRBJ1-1	CSAWNRVGTEAFF	TGCAGCGCGTGGAACAGGGTCGGCACTGAAGCTTTCTTT
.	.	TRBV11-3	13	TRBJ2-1	CASSLEGQTEQFF	TGTGCCAGCAGCTTAGAGGGGCAAACTGAGCAGTTCTTC
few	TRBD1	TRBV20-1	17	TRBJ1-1	CSAPGRGGGHMNTEAFF	TGCAGTGCCCCCGGGCGAGGGGGCGGTCACATGAACACTGAAGCTTTCTTT
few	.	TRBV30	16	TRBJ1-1	CAWSVRIVARGTEAFF	TGTGCCTGGAGTGTACGGATCGTAGCCAGGGGCACTGAAGCTTTCTTT
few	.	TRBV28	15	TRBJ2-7	CASSLWRTLAGEQYF	TGTGCCAGCAGTTTATGGAGGACGCTGGCGGGGGAGCAGTACTTC
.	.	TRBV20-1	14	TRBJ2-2	CSARDSGRSEELFF	TGCAGTGCTAGAGACTCCGGTCGGTCCGAGGAGCTGTTTTTT
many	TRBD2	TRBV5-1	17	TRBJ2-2	CASSLDPSGQNTGELFF	TGCGCCAGCAGCTTGGATCCTAGCGGACAGAACACCGGGGAGCTGTTTTTT
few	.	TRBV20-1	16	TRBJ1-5	CSARRPGGRSNQPQHF	TGCAGTGCTAGGCGACCCGGGGGGCGCAGCAATCAGCCCCAGCATTTT
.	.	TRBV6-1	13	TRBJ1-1	CASSEDGGTEAFF	TGTGCCAGCAGTGAAGACGGAGGGACTGAAGCTTTCTTT
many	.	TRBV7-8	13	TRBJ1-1	CASSSAGAKEAFF	TGTGCCAGCAGCTCCGCAGGGGCCAAGGAAGCTTTCTTT
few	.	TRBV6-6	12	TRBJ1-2	CASSQATYGYTF	TGTGCCAGCAGTCAGGCAACCTATGGCTACACCTTC
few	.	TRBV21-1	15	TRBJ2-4	CASSKGAAGKNIQYF	TGTGCCAGCAGCAAAGGGGCGGCTGGCAAAAACATTCAGTACTTC
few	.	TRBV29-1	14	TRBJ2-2	CSVGDPLNIGELFF	TGCAGCGTTGGAGACCCACTGAACATCGGGGAGCTGTTTTTT
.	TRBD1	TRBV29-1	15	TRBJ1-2	CSVGGQGSYNYGYTF	TGCAGCGTTGGTGGACAGGGGAGCTATAACTATGGCTACACCTTC